This entry concerns a single T cell receptor (beta chain). The data originate from a study of T-cell memory formation after mild COVID-19. One entry per CDR3 protein, called by TCRdb with MiXCR from the 5' RACE reads. Of 470,000 or so distinct CDR3 sequences detected, roughly 25% appear once; the ten largest clones hold approximately 12%. V gave up 4 bases and J gave up 8 bases, with 17 bases separating them. This CDR3 has 13 amino acids. Germline CDR1 is DFQATT and CDR2 is SNEGSKA (reference sequence). The sequencing sample was made of PBMCs or a T cell subset sorted from them (not recorded which). The origin of this receptor is an adult woman who had mild COVID-19 (a few samples of this study predate the infection). Cell type and time point are not known. The chain employs TRBV20-1 and TRBJ1-2; TRBD1 might be the D (6 bases). The CDR3 here is CSATTGMGSGYTF. DNA of the CDR3: TGCAGTGCTACTACAGGGATGGGGAGCGGCTACACCTTC.